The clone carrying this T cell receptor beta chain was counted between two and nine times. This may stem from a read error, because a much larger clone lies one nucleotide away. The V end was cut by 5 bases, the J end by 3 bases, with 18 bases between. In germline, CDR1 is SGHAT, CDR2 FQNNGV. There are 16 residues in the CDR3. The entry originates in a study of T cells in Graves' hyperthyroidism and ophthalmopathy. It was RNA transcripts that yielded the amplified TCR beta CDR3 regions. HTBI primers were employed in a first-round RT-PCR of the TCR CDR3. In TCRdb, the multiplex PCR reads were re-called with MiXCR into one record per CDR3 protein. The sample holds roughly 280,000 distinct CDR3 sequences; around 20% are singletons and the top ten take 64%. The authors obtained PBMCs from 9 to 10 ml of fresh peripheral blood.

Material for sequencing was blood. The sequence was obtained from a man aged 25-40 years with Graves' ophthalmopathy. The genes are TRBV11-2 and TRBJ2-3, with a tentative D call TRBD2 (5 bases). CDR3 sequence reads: CASSPQTIGTTDTQYF. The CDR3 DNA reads TGTGCCAGCAGCCCACAGACTATCGGCACAACAGATACGCAGTATTTT. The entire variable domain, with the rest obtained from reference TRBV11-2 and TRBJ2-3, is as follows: EAGVAQSPRYKIIEKRQSVAFWCNPISGHATLYWYQQILGQGPKLLIQFQNNGVVDDSQLPKDRFSAERLKGVDSTLKIQPAKLEDSAVYLCASSPQTIGTTDTQYFGPGTRLTVL.